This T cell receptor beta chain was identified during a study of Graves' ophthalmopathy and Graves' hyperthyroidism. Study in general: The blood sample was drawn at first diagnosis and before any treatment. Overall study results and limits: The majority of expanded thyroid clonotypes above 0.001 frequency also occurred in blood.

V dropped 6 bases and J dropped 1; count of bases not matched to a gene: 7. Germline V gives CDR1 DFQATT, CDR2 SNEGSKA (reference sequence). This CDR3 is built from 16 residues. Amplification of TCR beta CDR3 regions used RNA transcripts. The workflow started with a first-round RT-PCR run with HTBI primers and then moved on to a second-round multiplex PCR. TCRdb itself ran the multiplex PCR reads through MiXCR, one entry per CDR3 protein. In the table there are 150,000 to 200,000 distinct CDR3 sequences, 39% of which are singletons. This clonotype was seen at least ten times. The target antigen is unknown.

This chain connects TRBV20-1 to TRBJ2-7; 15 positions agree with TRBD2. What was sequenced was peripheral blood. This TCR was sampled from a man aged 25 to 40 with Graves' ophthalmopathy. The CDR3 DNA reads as TGCAGTGCGACGGGGACTAGCGGGAGGTTATCCTACGAGCAGTACTTC. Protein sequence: CSATGTSGRLSYEQYF.